There are many counts of the clone carrying this T cell receptor beta chain. Its specificity is not known. V was clipped by 2 bases and J by 10 bases, with 15 bases between them. There are 14 residues in the CDR3. Per germline, CDR1 SGHVS and CDR2 FQNEAQ. These data belong to a study of naive and memory T cell subsets. Both TRBC1 and TRBC2 were covered by a beta constant-region primer of two equimolar oligonucleotides. The cDNA 3' end received a ligated single-stranded oligonucleotide carrying the SP2 primer and a 12-nucleotide UMI. Each CDR3 protein is one row after TCRdb ran MiXCR on the UMI-ligation and nested PCR reads. The sample lists about 85,000 distinct CDR3 sequences, around 13% occurring once. Study observations and caveats: Clonotypes are single alpha or beta chains, not paired receptors. Activation and differentiation may alter RNA-based TCR counts.

What was sequenced was central memory CD4+ T cells from blood. This chain joins TRBV7-8 and TRBJ2-1; D remains unclear. This receptor was identified in a human donor in good health. The CDR3 coding sequence is TGTGCCAGCAGCTTACAGGAAGCTCTGAGAGAGCAGTTCTTC. It codes for CASSLQEALREQFF.